This T cell receptor beta chain is from a study of T cell responses to AZD1222 COVID-19 vaccine. Clones were read by immunoSEQ multiplex PCR, and TCRdb kept only the in-frame ones, dropping some. The table has about 170,000 clones, 75% to 90% seen once. The germline V and J ends were trimmed by 5 bases and 3 bases, with 15 bases remaining between them. CDR1 and CDR2 (germline): SEHNR, FQNEAQ (reference sequence). The CDR3 totals 15 residues. V and J are TRBV7-9 and TRBJ2-3; weak D call: TRBD1 (6 bases). This TCR was sampled from an adult in good health. The sequencing here drew on peripheral blood, taken on day 0 of AZD1222 vaccination. This chain's CDR3 is CASSPTRGLTDTQYF. The CDR3 nucleotides read TGTGCCAGCAGCCCGACCAGGGGTTTGACAGATACGCAGTATTTT. The full variable domain, with the rest looked up from reference TRBV7-9 and TRBJ2-3, is DTGVSQNPRHKITKRGQNVTFRCDPISEHNRLYWYRQTLGQGPEFLTYFQNEAQLEKSRLLSDRFSAERPKGSFSTLEIQRTEQGDSAMYLCASSPTRGLTDTQYFGPGTRLTVL.